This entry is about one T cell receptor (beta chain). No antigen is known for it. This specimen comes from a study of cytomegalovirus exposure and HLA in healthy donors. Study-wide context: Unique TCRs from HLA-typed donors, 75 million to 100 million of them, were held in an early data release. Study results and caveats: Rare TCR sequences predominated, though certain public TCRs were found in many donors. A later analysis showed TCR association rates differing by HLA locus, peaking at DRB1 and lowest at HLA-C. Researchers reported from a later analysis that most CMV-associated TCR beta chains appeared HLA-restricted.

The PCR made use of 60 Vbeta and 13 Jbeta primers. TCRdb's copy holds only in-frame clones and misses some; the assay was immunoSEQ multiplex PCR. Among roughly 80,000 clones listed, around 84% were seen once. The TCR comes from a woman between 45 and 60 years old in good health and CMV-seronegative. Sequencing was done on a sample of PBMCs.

As DNA, the CDR3 is TGCGCCAGCAGCCAGACCCCGTGGCAGGGTAGTTCACCCCTCCACTTT. It codes for CASSQTPWQGSSPLHF. The chain carries TRBV4-1 and TRBJ1-6, with D maybe TRBD1 (5 bases). V was pared by 3 bases and J by 9 bases, with 18 bases between. Germline V gene sequence: CDR1 MGHRA, CDR2 YSYEKL. The CDR3 extends over 16 amino acids.